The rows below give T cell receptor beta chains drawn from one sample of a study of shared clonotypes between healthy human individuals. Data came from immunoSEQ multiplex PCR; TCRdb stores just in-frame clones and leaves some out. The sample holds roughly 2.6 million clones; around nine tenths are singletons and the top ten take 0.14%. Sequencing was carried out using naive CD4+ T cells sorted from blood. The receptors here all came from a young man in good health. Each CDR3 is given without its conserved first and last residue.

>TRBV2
ASSEAGTGWGTEAF
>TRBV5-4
ASSLIVGRWGVSSHEQY
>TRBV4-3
ASSQDRVNEQF
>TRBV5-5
ASSLVGTGGSGANVLT
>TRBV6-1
ASSGYSNTEAF
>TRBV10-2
ASSESLENTEAF
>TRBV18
ASSPLTGGVETQY
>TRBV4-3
ASSQVYLRQEGFVGTEAF
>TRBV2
ASSASFNQETQY
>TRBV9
ASSVGGDTQY
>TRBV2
ASSKEALETQY
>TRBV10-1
ASSEFSGPYSNQPQH
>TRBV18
ASSPGTESYEQY
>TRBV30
AWSVGFDTEAF
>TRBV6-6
ASSYSGGSHQPQH
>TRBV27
ASSLHQRQGSSGNTIY
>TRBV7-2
ASSGLAGGRNEQF
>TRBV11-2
ASSLAGANVLT
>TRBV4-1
ASSQTRESYEQY
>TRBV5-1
ASSPRTASDLNTEAF
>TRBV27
ASSLGEYNSPLH
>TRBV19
ASSMKSAGMNTEAF
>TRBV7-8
ASSLAGLAGAPYEQY
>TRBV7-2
ASSLMTGSGELF
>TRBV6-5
ASSYHRTGGNEAF
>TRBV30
AWSEGGGWQTQY
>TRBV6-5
ASSYSNGPEQY
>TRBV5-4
ASSWRVGQNTEAF
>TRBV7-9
ASSFRGAYEQY